This TCR beta chain was identified during a study of blood T cell repertoires in COVID-19. The data were produced by immunoSEQ multiplex PCR, yet TCRdb's version contains in-frame clones alone and is incomplete. Of roughly 400,000 clones in the sample, under 90% were seen once. This CDR3 region has 16 residues. The germline gives CDR1 KGHDR, CDR2 SFDVKD. V was cut by 4 bases and J by 3 bases, with 18 bases left in between. This rearrangement joins TRBV24-1 to TRBJ2-7, with D possibly TRBD2 on 5 matching bases. This TCR derives from a woman aged 25-40 years who had recovered from COVID-19. The sequencing input was PBMCs or T cells enriched from blood (not recorded which). The CDR3 DNA follows: TGTGCCACCAGTGACCGCGGACTGATGGATTACTACGAGCAGTACTTC. Translated, it gives CATSDRGLMDYYEQYF.